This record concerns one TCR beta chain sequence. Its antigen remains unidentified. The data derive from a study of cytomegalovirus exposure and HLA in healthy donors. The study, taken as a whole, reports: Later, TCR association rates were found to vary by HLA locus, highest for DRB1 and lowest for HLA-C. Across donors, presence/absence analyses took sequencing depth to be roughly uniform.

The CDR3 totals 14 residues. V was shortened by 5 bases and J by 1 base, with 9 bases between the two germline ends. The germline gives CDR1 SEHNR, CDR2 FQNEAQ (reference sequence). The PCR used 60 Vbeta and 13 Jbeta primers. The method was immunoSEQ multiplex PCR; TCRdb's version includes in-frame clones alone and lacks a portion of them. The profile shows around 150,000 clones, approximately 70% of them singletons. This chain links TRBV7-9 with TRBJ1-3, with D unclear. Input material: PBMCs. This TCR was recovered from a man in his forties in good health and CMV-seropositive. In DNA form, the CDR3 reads TGTGCCAGCAGCAAAACCGGTTCTGGAAACACCATATATTTT. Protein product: CASSKTGSGNTIYF.